This entry describes one T cell receptor (beta chain). This clonotype has only a few counts. Its antigen remains unidentified. Nothing much larger sits one base from this clone, and base qualities are not available. V is reduced by 0 bases and J by 2 bases, leaving a spacing of 10 bases between them. The CDR3, from cysteine to phenylalanine, totals 14 residues. Only the CDR3 DNA is retained, 42 bases long and in frame from the first base. CDR1 SQVTM and CDR2 ANQGSEA were looked up in the germline V gene. These data originate in a study of T-cell reconstitution after alpha-beta-depleted transplantation in children (dated by TCRdb to about 2016). Study-level background: Using TCR repertoire profiling, the study followed T-cell immune reconstitution in a quantitative way in children after TCRalphabeta/CD19-depleted allogeneic hematopoietic cell transplantation.

The meaning of the sample's treatment or condition label: allogeneic hematopoietic cell transplantation with graft depleted of TCRalphabeta T cells and CD19 B cells. The children who served as transplant recipients had been given grafts of TCRalphabeta/CD19-depleted allogeneic hematopoietic cells. The library was obtained by PCR. The sample was run on an Illumina HiSeq 2500. Molecular barcoding was employed in the preparation of TCR libraries, with unique molecular identifiers being used to normalize TCRbeta repertoire quantification. TCRdb handled the public reads itself, with Q25 trimming in fastp and clone calling in MiXCR, and kept productive beta chains. Under each unique CDR3 protein, matching rows form one entry showing the most common genes and DNA. Present in this sample are some 830,000 distinct CDR3 sequences, under 20% of which were seen just once. The leading ten clones occupy around 5% of the sample.

The research as a whole found: In some patients, the high TCRbeta diversity seen at day 60 was put down to recipient T cells and intrathymic progenitors that had survived conditioning. The apparently early recovery of alphabetaT-cell counts about two months after transplant reportedly depended on only several hundred rapidly expanded clones that came from non-depleted graft cells. Over subsequent months, a decline in hyperexpanded clone frequencies was noted, and after one year, T-cell counts and TCRbeta diversity were mostly ascribed to newly produced T cells.

This specimen consisted of PBMCs, mostly from graft donor cells, obtained 360 days after TCRalphabeta/CD19-depleted stem cell transplant. In this chain, TRBV29-1 is recombined with TRBJ2-5; TRBD2 might be the D gene, on 5 matching bases. This TCR derives from a male patient younger than 18 who had a stem cell transplant for acute lymphoblastic leukemia, so the T cells may come from the graft donor. The nucleotide sequence is given as TGCAGCGTTGAAGATTCTCGGGGACAAGAGACCCAGTACTTC. It translates as CSVEDSRGQETQYF.